One sample yielded the 15 T cell receptor beta chains listed below, sequenced in a study of T cell responses to AZD1222 COVID-19 vaccine. Assay: immunoSEQ multiplex PCR; the TCRdb copy retains only in-frame clones and omits some. The sample lists 150,000 to 200,000 clones, over 85% occurring once. The sequenced sample was peripheral blood, obtained on day 0 of AZD1222 vaccination. The source of these receptors is an adult in good health.

This clone was observed once. The V and J genes are TRBV10-1 and TRBJ2-1, with D perhaps TRBD2 (5 bases). Deletions cut 3 bases from V and 0 bases from J, with 12 bases between. CDR3 length: 16 amino acids. The germline V gene encodes CDR1 WNHNN and CDR2 SYGVQD (reference sequence). CDR3 loop: CASSETKGSSYNEQFF. DNA for the CDR3: TGCGCCAGCAGTGAAACGAAAGGGAGCTCCTACAATGAGCAGTTCTTC.

The V call is TRBV19, the J call TRBJ2-2, with unresolved D. Germline V gives CDR1 LNHDA, CDR2 SQIVND (reference sequence). CDR3 length: 15 residues. The ends were cut back, 6 bases at V and 5 bases at J, with 16 bases in the middle. The CDR3 DNA is TGTGCCAGTAGCGCCGCCCAAGGTTGGACCGGGGAGCTGTTTTTT. This gives the protein CASSAAQGWTGELFF.

The chain links TRBV14 to TRBJ1-6; D uncertain. CDR3 length: 13 residues. V lost 4 bases to trimming and J lost 8 bases, with 9 bases between them. Germline CDR1 SGHDN, CDR2 FVKESK. The DNA for the CDR3 is TGTGCCAGCAGCCCTCACACGGATTCACCCCTCCACTTT. Amino acid sequence: CASSPHTDSPLHF.

In this sample, this clone turned up a few times. V usage is TRBV6-5 and J usage is TRBJ1-4, with TRBD1 matching over 7 bases. The CDR3 contains 14 residues. Germline CDR1 MNHEY, CDR2 SVGAGI. With 3 bases clipped from V and 7 bases from J, the junction kept 5 bases outside the gene matches. CDR3 sequence (DNA): TGTGCCAGCAGTTATACCCAGGGGGGTGAAAAACTGTTTTTT. The encoded protein is CASSYTQGGEKLFF.

The rearrangement links TRBV27 to TRBJ2-7, with 13 nucleotides matching TRBD2. The CDR3 totals 15 residues. V dropped 5 bases and J dropped 5; count of bases not matched to a gene: 6. Per germline, CDR1 MNHEY and CDR2 SMNVEV (reference sequence). CDR3 DNA sequence: TGTGCCAGCAGTGCACTAGCGGGAGGGCCCCACGAGCAGTACTTC. Translated: CASSALAGGPHEQYF.

The chain uses TRBV7-6 and TRBJ1-1; D unresolved. Germline loops: CDR1 SGHVS, CDR2 FNYEAQ. V lost 5 bases and J lost 2, with 12 bases in between. This CDR3 region has 14 residues. CDR3 loop: CASSRGSTNTEAFF. The CDR3 coding sequence is TGTGCCAGCAGCCGCGGGTCTACTAACACTGAAGCTTTCTTT.

This clone was observed a few times. This sequence joins TRBV27 and TRBJ2-7, with 7 bases matching TRBD2. This CDR3 region has 13 residues. V gave up 5 bases and J gave up 4 bases; unmatched junction bases: 5. Germline CDR1 reads MNHEY; CDR2 reads SMNVEV (reference sequence). CDR3 residues: CASSPSGAYEQYF. The CDR3 DNA is TGTGCCAGCAGTCCCAGCGGGGCTTACGAGCAGTACTTC.

This clone was counted a few times. The chain couples TRBV4-2 to TRBJ2-2; 7 nucleotides align to TRBD2. The trim removed 5 bases at V and 4 bases at J, leaving 4 bases unmatched. CDR1 and CDR2 (germline): LGHNA, YNFKEQ. This CDR3 is built from 14 residues. CDR3 bases: TGTGCCAGCAGCGTCGGGAGGACCACCGGGGAGCTGTTTTTT. This gives the protein CASSVGRTTGELFF.

The chain links TRBV13 to TRBJ2-2; 7 nucleotides line up with TRBD2. This CDR3 has 17 residues. After removal of 4 bases from V and 0 bases from J, the junction contained 8 bases not matched to a gene. Germline values: CDR1 PRHDT, CDR2 FYEKMQ (reference sequence). CDR3 protein: CASSSNPLAANTGELFF. The CDR3 nucleotides read TGTGCCAGCAGCTCGAACCCGCTAGCGGCGAACACCGGGGAGCTGTTTTTT. Full variable domain (remainder filled in from reference TRBV13 and TRBJ2-2): AAGVIQSPRHLIKEKRETATLKCYPIPRHDTVYWYQQGPGQDPQFLISFYEKMQSDKGSIPDRFSAQQFSDYHSELNMSSLELGDSALYFCASSSNPLAANTGELFFGEGSRLTVL.

In its sample, this clone was seen a few times. The rearrangement uses TRBV11-3 and TRBJ2-1; a weak D match, TRBD2 (5 bases). The CDR3 contains 16 residues. V lost 0 bases to trimming and J lost 6 bases, with 15 bases between them. CDR1 SGHNT and CDR2 YENEEA come from the germline V gene. CDR3 nucleotides: TGTGCCAGCAGCTTAGATCGGGTGGCTAGCACCAATGAGCAGTTCTTC. Its translation: CASSLDRVASTNEQFF.

The chain combines TRBV11-2 with TRBJ1-1, with D hard to call. The CDR3 covers 13 residues. Trimming left V 1 base short and J 8 bases short, with 11 bases between. Germline CDR1 SGHAT, CDR2 FQNNGV. Here the CDR3 reads CASSLVSVAEAFF. CDR3 in DNA: TGTGCCAGCAGCTTAGTGTCTGTTGCCGAAGCTTTCTTT.

This chain links TRBV10-2 with TRBJ1-1, with a tentative D call TRBD1 (5 bases). CDR3 length equals 17 residues. V was clipped by 4 bases and J by 1 base, with 19 bases between them. Germline CDR1 reads WSHSY; CDR2 reads SAAADI. CDR3 sequence: CASSGRGGEERNTEAFF. The CDR3 DNA sequence: TGCGCCAGCAGTGGGAGGGGAGGGGAGGAGAGGAACACTGAAGCTTTCTTT.

The rearrangement joins TRBV24-1 to TRBJ1-2, with D hard to call. CDR3 size: 12 residues. Germline CDR1 is KGHDR and CDR2 is SFDVKD. Trimming took off 4 bases at V and 8 bases at J, with 10 bases between the two ends. The CDR3 region has the DNA TGTGCCACCAGTGACTCCCGTGGAGGCTACACCTTC. This codes for CATSDSRGGYTF.

V is TRBV28 and J is TRBJ2-7; D gene uncertain. V was clipped by 6 bases and J by 2 bases, with 11 bases between them. CDR3 length: 13 amino acids. The germline V gene encodes CDR1 MDHEN and CDR2 SYDVKM. CDR3: CASRRATTYEQYF. CDR3 nucleotides: TGTGCCAGCAGAAGGGCCACTACCTACGAGCAGTACTTC.

The chain couples TRBV2 to TRBJ1-1; 7 bases align to TRBD1. From germline, CDR1 is SNHLY and CDR2 FYNNEI. V gave up 5 bases and J gave up 4 bases; unmatched junction bases: 10. This CDR3 has 15 amino acids. As DNA, the CDR3 is TGTGCCAGCAGTCTTACTATCCCAGGGGGCACTGAAGCTTTCTTT. Amino acid sequence: CASSLTIPGGTEAFF.